The present T cell receptor beta chain was sequenced within a study of T cell repertoires in aging, cancer and after chemotherapy. Study in general: Over several months to years, re-sampled healthy donor repertoires clearly shared clones.

This CDR3 is 16 amino acids long. Trimming took 6 bases from V and 0 from J; bases not matched to a gene: 7. Germline V gene data show CDR1 as MNHEY and CDR2 as SVGAGI. This clonotype appeared a few times. The antigen is unknown. Peripheral blood genomic DNA, not sorted cells or RNA, was the template. General study points: These repertoire data do not allow conclusions about immunological memory after chemotherapy. Untreated cancer patients had significantly lower blood TCR diversity than age-matched healthy donors.

Rearranged V-D-J TRB sequences were amplified with a mixed TRB-A/B primer pool. TCRdb itself ran the multiplex PCR reads through MiXCR, one entry per CDR3 protein. The sample contains some 9,700 distinct CDR3 sequences, 25% to 40% of which appear only once. V gene TRBV6-5 combines with J gene TRBJ1-4; 7 nucleotides match TRBD1. Material: blood. This sequence was found in a human donor in good health. CDR3 nucleotide sequence: TGTGCCAGCAGGCAATGGCAGGGGGCAACTAATGAAAAACTGTTTTTT. Translating it yields CASRQWQGATNEKLFF.